A single sample is the source of the 27 T cell receptor beta chains below, sequenced in a study of shared clonotypes between healthy human individuals (dated by TCRdb to 2019 to 2021). Receptors were amplified or captured by the immunoSEQ multiplex PCR assay. The table comes from immuneACCESS by way of TCRdb, which keeps in-frame sequences with V and J called. Part of the clones is missing from these tables; in studies checked, under half for an unresolved V gene and the rest for unknown reasons. Within this sample are 450,000 to 650,000 clones, with about 80% of them counted one time only. Around 11% of the sample lies in the top ten. The sequenced sample consisted of PBMCs. Receptors originate from a woman aged 40 to 50 in good health. Some clones in this sample may be carry-over from other donors' samples.

This clone has just one count. The chain has TRBV10-1 and TRBJ2-1; TRBD2 might be the D (6 bases). V lost 7 bases, J lost 14 bases, and 15 bases lay in between. The CDR3 length is 11 residues. Germline CDR1 reads WNHNN; CDR2 reads SYGVQD (reference sequence). CDR3 nucleotides: TGCGCCAGCAACGGGCGGTCGGGGGAGTTCTTC. It yields the protein CASNGRSGEFF.

This rearrangement joins TRBV28 to TRBJ1-5, with D perhaps matching TRBD1 (5 bases). The CDR3 sequence is 15 residues long. Trimming removed 3 bases at V and 7 bases at J, with 16 bases between. Per the germline V gene, CDR1 is MDHEN and CDR2 is SYDVKM. The CDR3 loop reads CASSLGGETKQPQHF. CDR3 coding DNA: TGTGCCAGCAGTTTGGGAGGGGAAACGAAACAGCCCCAGCATTTT.

This clone appeared once. This chain links TRBV7-3 with TRBJ2-1, with D possibly being TRBD2 (5 bases). V dropped 5 bases and J dropped 7 bases, with 21 bases sitting between them. Per the germline V gene, CDR1 is SGHTA and CDR2 is FQGTGA. The CDR3 has 16 residues. The CDR3 nucleotides are TGTGCCAGCAGCCTCGCCCGTTGGGGAGCTGGTAATGAGCAGTTCTTC. It is translated as CASSLARWGAGNEQFF.

V gene TRBV7-6 combines with J gene TRBJ2-7, with TRBD1 identical over 8 bases. Germline lookup yields CDR1 SGHVS and CDR2 FNYEAQ. Trimming took 2 bases from V and 2 from J; bases not matched to a gene: 2. The CDR3 contains 14 residues. The CDR3 sequence is CASSLQQGAYEQYF. The CDR3 DNA follows: TGTGCCAGCAGCTTACAACAGGGGGCCTACGAGCAGTACTTC.

This chain links TRBV6-1 with TRBJ2-7; 9 bases map to TRBD1. Trimming took 2 bases from V and 3 from J; bases not matched to a gene: 5. Germline values: CDR1 MNHNS, CDR2 SASEGT. The CDR3 spans 15 residues. CDR3 DNA: TGTGCCAGCAGTGAAACCGGGACAGGGCTCTACGAGCAGTACTTC. This gives the protein CASSETGTGLYEQYF.

This rearrangement joins TRBV25-1 to TRBJ2-1; 8 positions match TRBD1. This CDR3 has 15 residues. Per germline, CDR1 MGHDK and CDR2 SYGVNS. J gave up 8 bases and V 5 bases, and 11 bases lay outside the gene matches. In DNA form, the CDR3 reads TGTGCCAGCAGTAGCCGGACAGGGACCGGCCATGAGCAGTTCTTC. The encoded protein is CASSSRTGTGHEQFF.

The CDR3 DNA sequence: TGTGCCACCTATCAAGCGGGCGGGGTGGATACGCAGTATTTT. It yields the protein CATYQAGGVDTQYF. The rearrangement links TRBV6-5 to TRBJ2-3; a weak D match, TRBD2 (6 bases). The CDR3 has 14 amino acids. V lost 10 bases and J 6 bases, leaving 20 bases between the germline ends. CDR1 is MNHEY and CDR2 is SVGAGI in the germline V gene.

The V and J genes are TRBV6-5 and TRBJ1-5; TRBD1 might be the D (6 bases). The V gene's germline CDR1 is MNHEY and CDR2 SVGAGI. The V gene lost 5 bases and the J gene lost 7 bases, with 18 bases spanning the gap. The CDR3 extends over 15 amino acids. The CDR3 protein is CASSALGGRGQPQHF. CDR3 DNA: TGTGCCAGCAGTGCGTTGGGGGGGCGCGGGCAGCCCCAGCATTTT.

Only a few counts were recorded for this clone. CDR3 region: CASSLMAGGLHEQYF. The CDR3 DNA reads TGTGCCAGCAGCCTTATGGCGGGAGGTCTCCACGAGCAGTACTTC. This chain joins TRBV11-2 and TRBJ2-7; 8 positions match TRBD2. After removal of 5 bases from V and 5 bases from J, the junction contained 11 bases not matched to a gene. The CDR3 contains 15 residues. Germline loops: CDR1 SGHAT, CDR2 FQNNGV. Combining the CDR3 with reference TRBV11-2 and TRBJ2-7 gives the whole variable domain EAGVAQSPRYKIIEKRQSVAFWCNPISGHATLYWYQQILGQGPKLLIQFQNNGVVDDSQLPKDRFSAERLKGVDSTLKIQPAKLEDSAVYLCASSLMAGGLHEQYFGPGTRLTVT.

This clone was seen only once. The V and J genes are TRBV27 and TRBJ2-2; D might be TRBD2 (5 bases). The CDR3 sequence is 14 residues long. Germline-derived CDR1 and CDR2 are MNHEY and SMNVEV (reference sequence). V was clipped by 10 bases and J by 8 bases, with 20 bases between them. CDR3 loop: CATDGRTLGGELFF. The CDR3 coding sequence is TGTGCCACCGATGGGCGGACTCTCGGGGGGGAGCTGTTTTTT.

V gene TRBV9 combines with J gene TRBJ1-1, with 10 bases identical to TRBD1. The CDR3 sequence is 17 residues long. Germline loops: CDR1 SGDLS, CDR2 YYNGEE. With 4 bases clipped from V and 4 bases from J, the junction kept 13 bases outside the gene matches. The CDR3 sequence is CASSPRAGTGAVTEAFF. In DNA, the CDR3 is TGTGCCAGCAGCCCCCGGGCCGGGACAGGGGCTGTCACTGAAGCTTTCTTT.

The chain combines TRBV28 with TRBJ1-1; D unclear. The germline V gene encodes CDR1 MDHEN and CDR2 SYDVKM. The CDR3 runs 14 residues. Deletions cut 3 bases from V and 1 base from J, with 9 bases between. CDR3 nucleotide sequence: TGTGCCAGCAGTTTTACACAGAGGAACACTGAAGCTTTCTTT. Amino acid sequence: CASSFTQRNTEAFF.

With respect to this clone: A read error may account for a junction end that differs from germline. The V call is TRBV28, the J call TRBJ2-7, with D tentatively TRBD2 (5 bases). This CDR3 spans 8 amino acids. Germline CDR1 MDHEN, CDR2 SYDVKM. CDR3 bases: TGTGCCAGCAGCTTGGACTCCTTC. Translation gives CASSLDSF.

This clone was found a few times. The chain couples TRBV6-5 to TRBJ1-1; TRBD1 is a possible D gene (5 bases). V was trimmed by 7 bases and J by 1 base, leaving 16 bases between them. The CDR3 runs to 15 residues. CDR1 MNHEY and CDR2 SVGAGI come from the germline V gene. CDR3 nucleotides: TGTGCCAGCACCGCCGGGGGACCGAAGAACACTGAAGCTTTCTTT. This sequence encodes CASTAGGPKNTEAFF.

This clone has just a few counts. The chain carries TRBV5-1 and TRBJ2-3, with 10 positions matching TRBD1. With 4 bases clipped from V and 4 bases from J, the junction kept 6 bases outside the gene matches. The CDR3 is made up of 15 amino acids. The germline CDR1 and CDR2 sequences are SGHRS and YFSETQ. CDR3 protein: CASSPGQGKADTQYF. CDR3 nucleotide sequence: TGCGCCAGCAGCCCGGGACAGGGGAAAGCAGATACGCAGTATTTT.

V usage is TRBV11-2 and J usage is TRBJ1-2; weak D call: TRBD1 (6 bases). The germline V gene encodes CDR1 SGHAT and CDR2 FQNNGV. Trimming removed 5 bases at V and 7 bases at J, with 11 bases between. The CDR3 is made up of 12 amino acids. The CDR3 protein is CASSPDRIGYTF. The CDR3, as DNA: TGTGCCAGCAGCCCCGACAGGATTGGCTACACCTTC. Looking up the rest from reference TRBV11-2 and TRBJ1-2 gives the full variable domain: EAGVAQSPRYKIIEKRQSVAFWCNPISGHATLYWYQQILGQGPKLLIQFQNNGVVDDSQLPKDRFSAERLKGVDSTLKIQPAKLEDSAVYLCASSPDRIGYTFGSGTRLTVV.

The chain joins TRBV28 to TRBJ1-1, with 11 bases lining up with TRBD1. V lost 3 bases and J lost 5; bases outside the gene matches: 5. Germline lookup yields CDR1 MDHEN and CDR2 SYDVKM. The CDR3 totals 15 residues. DNA for the CDR3: TGTGCCAGCAGTTTCCCGGGACAGGGGGATACTGAAGCTTTCTTT. As protein: CASSFPGQGDTEAFF.

This clone turned up a few times. The chain carries TRBV15 and TRBJ2-1, with unresolved D. Germline CDR1 reads LNHNV; CDR2 reads YYDKDF (reference sequence). Trimming stripped 0 bases from V and 8 bases from J, with 8 bases between. The CDR3 sequence is 13 residues long. The CDR3 here is CATSRDPSDEQFF. CDR3 nucleotide sequence: TGTGCCACCAGCAGAGATCCCAGCGATGAGCAGTTCTTC.

This clone was counted a few times. V usage is TRBV6-5 and J usage is TRBJ2-7; unclear D gene. Germline CDR1 MNHEY, CDR2 SVGAGI. The CDR3 length is 15 residues. V lost 0 bases and J 0 bases, leaving 9 bases between the germline ends. For the CDR3, the DNA is TGTGCCAGCAGTTACTCGAATGAGTTCTCCTACGAGCAGTACTTC. Amino acid sequence: CASSYSNEFSYEQYF.

This rearrangement joins TRBV30 to TRBJ2-1, with D possibly matching TRBD2 (6 bases). Germline CDR1 and CDR2: GTSNPN and SVGIG (reference sequence). This CDR3 comprises 13 residues. Trimming cost V 0 bases and J 14 bases, with 17 bases left between them. The CDR3 coding sequence is TGTGCCTGGAGTGTAACAACCTGGGGAGGAGAGTTCTTC. It encodes CAWSVTTWGGEFF.

J is TRBJ1-5 and V is TRBV28; 7 bases are shared with TRBD1. CDR1 is MDHEN, CDR2 SYDVKM, per germline. The CDR3 loop spans 15 amino acids. The junction had 12 bases not matched to a gene; V was cut back by 6 bases and J by 7 bases. The CDR3 region is CASSPQGLGGQPQHF. For the CDR3, the DNA is TGTGCCAGCAGCCCACAGGGGCTTGGGGGGCAGCCCCAGCATTTT.

A remark on this clone: It is unclear where the CDR3 begins or ends on the DNA, so no DNA is shown, and the CDR3 is as TCRdb lists it. The chain links TRBV6-1 to TRBJ1-5. Germline V gene lookup returns CDR1 MNHNS and CDR2 SASEGT. The CDR3 length equals 14 residues, ends included. CDR3 residues: CASSSSGNNQPQHF.

The J gene is TRBJ2-2, the V gene TRBV5-1, with D perhaps matching TRBD2 (6 bases). The CDR3 covers 13 residues. The germline gives CDR1 SGHRS, CDR2 YFSETQ. V was shortened by 6 bases and J by 7 bases, with 13 bases between the two germline ends. The CDR3 protein is CASTGTGSGELFF. The CDR3 DNA follows: TGCGCCAGCACCGGGACCGGGAGCGGGGAGCTGTTTTTT.

The gene calls are TRBV30 and TRBJ2-7, with 7 bases identical to TRBD2. V was clipped by 2 bases and J by 6 bases; unmatched bases: 7. Germline V gives CDR1 GTSNPN, CDR2 SVGIG (reference sequence). The length of the CDR3 is 13 residues. The CDR3 DNA reads as TGTGCCTGGAGTAGGCGGGAGCCCGGCGAGCAGTACTTC. This codes for CAWSRREPGEQYF.

In its sample, this clone was seen a few times. This rearrangement joins TRBV9 to TRBJ2-1, with TRBD2 identical over 10 bases. V was pared by 7 bases and J by 5 bases, with 3 bases of the junction left unmatched. The CDR3 extends over 13 amino acids. Germline V gives CDR1 SGDLS, CDR2 YYNGEE. CDR3 in DNA: TGTGCCAGCGGCGGGACTAGCGACAATGAGCAGTTCTTC. Amino acids: CASGGTSDNEQFF.

The chain is built from TRBV28 and TRBJ1-4; a weak D match, TRBD1 (6 bases). V was pared by 5 bases and J by 0 bases, with 10 bases between. The CDR3 has 15 residues. Germline CDR1 MDHEN, CDR2 SYDVKM. In nucleotides, the CDR3 is TGTGCCAGCAGTCGCACAGGGACAACTAATGAAAAACTGTTTTTT. Translating gives CASSRTGTTNEKLFF. Full variable domain (outside the CDR3, taken from reference TRBV28 and TRBJ1-4): DVKVTQSSRYLVKRTGEKVFLECVQDMDHENMFWYRQDPGLGLRLIYFSYDVKMKEKGDIPEGYSVSREKKERFSLILESASTNQTSMYLCASSRTGTTNEKLFFGSGTQLSVL.

This sequence joins TRBV18 and TRBJ2-1; 11 bases fit TRBD2. Germline V lookup: CDR1 KGHSH, CDR2 LQKENI. V dropped 0 bases and J dropped 8; count of bases not matched to a gene: 6. There are 16 residues in the CDR3. The CDR3 sequence is CASSPPGIAGGDEQFF. CDR3 nucleotides: TGTGCCAGCTCACCACCGGGTATAGCGGGAGGGGATGAGCAGTTCTTC.